Described below is a single T cell receptor beta chain sequence and its context. Antigen: not known. This entry is derived from a study of T cells in localized non-small cell lung cancer. Findings and caveats of the study: A higher density of T cells in blood coincided with extended overall survival.

Profiling relied on immunoSEQ multiplex PCR, and the TCRdb table lists in-frame clones only, not all of them. The sample consists of under 2,000 clones, approximately 22% of them appearing once. The receptor was derived from a woman aged 40-75 years with stage I lung adenocarcinoma. The specimen comprised normal lung tissue next to the tumor, sampled before any cancer treatment.

The CDR3 here is CASSLGAGSGGPEQYF. CDR3 coding DNA: TGTGCCAGCAGTTTAGGGGCCGGCAGCGGGGGGCCGGAGCAGTACTTC. The chain employs TRBV28 and TRBJ2-7; 9 bases map to TRBD2. Germline-derived CDR1 and CDR2 are MDHEN and SYDVKM. Losses at the gene ends were 2 bases for V and 7 bases for J; bases not matched to a gene: 12. This CDR3 is built from 16 residues.